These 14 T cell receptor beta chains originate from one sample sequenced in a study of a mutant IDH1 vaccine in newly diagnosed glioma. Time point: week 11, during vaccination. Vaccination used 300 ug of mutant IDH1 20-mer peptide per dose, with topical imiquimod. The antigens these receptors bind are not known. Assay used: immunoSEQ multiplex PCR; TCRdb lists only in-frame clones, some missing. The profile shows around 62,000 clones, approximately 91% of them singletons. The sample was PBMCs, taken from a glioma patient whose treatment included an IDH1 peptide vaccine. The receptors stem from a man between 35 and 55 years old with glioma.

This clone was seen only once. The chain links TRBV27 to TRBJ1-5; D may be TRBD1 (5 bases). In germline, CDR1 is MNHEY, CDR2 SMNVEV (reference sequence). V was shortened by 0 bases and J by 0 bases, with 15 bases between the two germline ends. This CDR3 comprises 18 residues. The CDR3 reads CASSLSGWGGDSNQPQHF. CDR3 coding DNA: TGTGCCAGCAGTTTATCGGGGTGGGGCGGGGATAGCAATCAGCCCCAGCATTTT.

CDR3 loop: CASSLARQGGTEAFF. The CDR3 DNA follows: TGTGCCAGCAGCTTGGCGAGACAGGGGGGCACTGAAGCTTTCTTT. This chain uses TRBV7-6 with TRBJ1-1; 9 bases line up with TRBD1. The germline CDR1 and CDR2 sequences are SGHVS and FNYEAQ. CDR3 length: 15 residues. V was pared by 3 bases and J by 4 bases, with 6 bases of the junction left unmatched.

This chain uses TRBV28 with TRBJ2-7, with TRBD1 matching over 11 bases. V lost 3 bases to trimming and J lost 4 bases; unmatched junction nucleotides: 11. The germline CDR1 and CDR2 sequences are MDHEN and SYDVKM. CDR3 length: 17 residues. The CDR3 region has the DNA TGTGCCAGCAGTTTTTACCTTCCGGGACAGGGGGGATACGAGCAGTACTTC. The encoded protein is CASSFYLPGQGGYEQYF.

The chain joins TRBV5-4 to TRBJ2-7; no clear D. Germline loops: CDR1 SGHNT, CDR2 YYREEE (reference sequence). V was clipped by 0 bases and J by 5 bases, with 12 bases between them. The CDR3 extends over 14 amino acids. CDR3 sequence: CASSLEGPENEQYF. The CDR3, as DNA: TGTGCCAGCAGCTTGGAAGGCCCCGAAAACGAGCAGTACTTC.

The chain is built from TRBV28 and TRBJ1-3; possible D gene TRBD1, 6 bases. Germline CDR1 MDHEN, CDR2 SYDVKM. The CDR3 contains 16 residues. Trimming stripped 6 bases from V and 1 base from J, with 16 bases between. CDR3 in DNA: TGTGCCAGCAGCTCTTACAGGGAACGGTCTGGAAACACCATATATTTT. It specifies CASSSYRERSGNTIYF.

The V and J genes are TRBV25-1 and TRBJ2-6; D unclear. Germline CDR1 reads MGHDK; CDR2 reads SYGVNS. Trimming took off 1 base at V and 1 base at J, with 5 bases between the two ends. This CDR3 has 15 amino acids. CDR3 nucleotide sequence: TGTGCCAGCAGTGAATTTAGTTCTGGGGCCAACGTCCTGACTTTC. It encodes CASSEFSSGANVLTF.

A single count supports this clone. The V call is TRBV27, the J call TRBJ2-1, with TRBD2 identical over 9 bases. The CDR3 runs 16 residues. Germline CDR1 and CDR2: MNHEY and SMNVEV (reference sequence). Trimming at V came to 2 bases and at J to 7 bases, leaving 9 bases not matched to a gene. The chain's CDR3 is CASSLTTSGYVNEQFF. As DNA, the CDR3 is TGTGCCAGCAGTTTAACTACTAGCGGGTACGTGAATGAGCAGTTCTTC.

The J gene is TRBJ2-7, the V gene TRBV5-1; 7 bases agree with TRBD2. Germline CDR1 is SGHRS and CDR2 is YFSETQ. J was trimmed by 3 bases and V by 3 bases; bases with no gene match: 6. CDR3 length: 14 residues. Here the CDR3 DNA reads TGCGCCAGCAGCTATTCCGGGGAGGGCTACGAGCAGTACGTC. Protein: CASSYSGEGYEQYV.

The CDR3 is CASSRTSGIYEQYF. The CDR3 DNA is TGTGCCAGTAGCCGGACTAGCGGGATCTACGAGCAGTACTTC. The chain links TRBV19 to TRBJ2-7, with 12 bases identical to TRBD2. Germline V gives CDR1 LNHDA, CDR2 SQIVND (reference sequence). CDR3 length: 14 amino acids. V shed 6 bases, J shed 3 bases, and the junction held 3 bases outside the gene matches.

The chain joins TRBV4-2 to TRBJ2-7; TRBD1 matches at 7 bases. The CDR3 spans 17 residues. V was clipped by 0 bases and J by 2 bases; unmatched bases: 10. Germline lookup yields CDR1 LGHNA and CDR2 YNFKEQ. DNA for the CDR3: TGTGCCAGCAGCCAAGAGGTACAGGGGTGGGGAACCTACGAGCAGTACTTC. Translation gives CASSQEVQGWGTYEQYF.

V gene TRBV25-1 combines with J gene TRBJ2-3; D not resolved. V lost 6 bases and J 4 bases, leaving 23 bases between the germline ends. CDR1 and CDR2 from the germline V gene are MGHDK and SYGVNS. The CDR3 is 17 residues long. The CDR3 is CASRGSNRPASPDTQYF. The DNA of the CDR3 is TGTGCCAGCAGGGGATCGAACAGACCGGCCTCCCCAGATACGCAGTATTTT.

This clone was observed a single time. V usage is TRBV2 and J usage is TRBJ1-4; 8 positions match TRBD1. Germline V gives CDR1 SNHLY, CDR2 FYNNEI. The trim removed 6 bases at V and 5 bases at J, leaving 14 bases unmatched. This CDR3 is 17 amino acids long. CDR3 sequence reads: CASSADRGFSVNEKLFF. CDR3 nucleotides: TGTGCCAGCAGCGCAGACAGGGGCTTTTCGGTGAATGAAAAACTGTTTTTT.

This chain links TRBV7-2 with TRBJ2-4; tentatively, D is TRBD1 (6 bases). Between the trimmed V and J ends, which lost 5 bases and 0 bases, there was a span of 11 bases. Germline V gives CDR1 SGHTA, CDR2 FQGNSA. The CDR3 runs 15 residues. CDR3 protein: CASSLTGLAKNIQYF. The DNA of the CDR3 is TGTGCCAGCAGCCTTACAGGGTTAGCCAAAAACATTCAGTACTTC.

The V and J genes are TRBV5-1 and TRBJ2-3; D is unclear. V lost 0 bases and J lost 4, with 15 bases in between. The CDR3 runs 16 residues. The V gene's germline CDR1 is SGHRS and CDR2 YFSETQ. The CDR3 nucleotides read TGCGCCAGCAGCTTGGGTCCGGTCCGCGCGGCAGATACGCAGTATTTT. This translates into CASSLGPVRAADTQYF.